Each of the 28 T cell receptor beta chains below was sequenced from the same sample in a study of Graves' ophthalmopathy and Graves' hyperthyroidism. The authors amplified TCR beta CDR3 regions, and they did so from RNA transcripts for repertoire sequencing. First-round RT-PCR employed HTBI primers, with a second-round multiplex PCR after it. TCRdb redid the calling of the multiplex PCR reads with MiXCR, one entry per CDR3 protein. The sample has 150,000 to 200,000 distinct CDR3 sequences; 30% to 45% are singletons. The sample comprised peripheral blood. These receptors came from a man under 40 with Graves' ophthalmopathy.

The gene calls are TRBV24-1 and TRBJ1-3; maybe TRBD1 (5 bases). The CDR3 runs to 13 residues. Germline V gene lookup returns CDR1 KGHDR and CDR2 SFDVKD. V was cut by 3 bases and J by 8 bases, with 10 bases left in between. CDR3 in DNA: TGTGCCACCAGTGATACAGGATACGACACCATATATTTT. Encoded protein: CATSDTGYDTIYF.

The chain couples TRBV30 to TRBJ2-5; either TRBD1 or TRBD2 may supply D (6 bases each). The CDR3 is 14 residues long. Trimming removed 3 bases at V and 3 bases at J, with 14 bases between. Germline CDR1 GTSNPN, CDR2 SVGIG (reference sequence). CDR3 loop: CAWRDDGGKETQYF. The CDR3 nucleotides read TGTGCCTGGAGGGACGACGGGGGCAAAGAGACCCAGTACTTC.

The chain combines TRBV11-2 with TRBJ2-7; 7 nucleotides match TRBD2. The CDR3 extends over 15 amino acids. Germline loops: CDR1 SGHAT, CDR2 FQNNGV. Trimming at V came to 0 bases and at J to 4 bases, leaving 6 bases not matched to a gene. The CDR3 loop reads CASSLEDEGLYEQYF. CDR3 coding DNA: TGTGCCAGCAGCTTAGAGGATGAGGGACTATACGAGCAGTACTTC.

This clonotype was picked up many times. V is TRBV6-1 and J is TRBJ2-2; TRBD1 matches at 9 bases. The J segment lost 3 bases and the V segment lost 7 bases, leaving 3 bases of the junction unmatched. Germline values: CDR1 MNHNS, CDR2 SASEGT. This CDR3 region has 14 residues. The DNA of the CDR3 is TGTGCCAGCAAAGACAGGGGGTACACCGGGGAGCTGTTTTTT. This gives the protein CASKDRGYTGELFF.

This sequence joins TRBV12-3 or TRBV12-4 and TRBJ1-2, with 7 bases fitting TRBD1. Unmatched junction bases numbered 11, after V lost 5 bases and J lost 8 bases. This CDR3 comprises 14 residues. CDR3 region: CASSRPRQGEGYTF. In DNA form, the CDR3 reads TGTGCCAGCAGTCGTCCCCGACAGGGAGAGGGCTACACCTTC.

This chain joins TRBV6-4 and TRBJ2-2; D remains unclear. V shed 7 bases and J shed 4 bases, with 7 bases lying between them. The germline gives CDR1 MRHNA, CDR2 SNTAGT. This CDR3 spans 12 amino acids. Here the CDR3 reads CASIKTTGELFF. CDR3 sequence (DNA): TGTGCCAGCATCAAGACCACCGGGGAGCTGTTTTTT.

The V call is TRBV7-2, the J call TRBJ1-3; no clear D. Germline values: CDR1 SGHTA, CDR2 FQGNSA. The CDR3 has 12 residues. The V end was cut by 5 bases, the J end by 4 bases, with 6 bases between. Here the CDR3 reads CASSPVGNTIYF. In DNA, the CDR3 is TGTGCCAGCAGCCCCGTCGGAAACACCATATATTTT.

This clonotype was recorded at least ten times. The J gene is TRBJ1-1, the V gene TRBV27; D may be TRBD1 (5 bases). Germline V lookup: CDR1 MNHEY, CDR2 SMNVEV (reference sequence). Deletions cut 5 bases from V and 13 bases from J, with 17 bases between. The CDR3 sequence is 12 residues long. Here the CDR3 reads CASSRVGTPDFF. The CDR3 DNA sequence: TGTGCCAGCAGTCGAGTCGGGACGCCGGATTTCTTT.

This clonotype was recorded many times. The DNA of the CDR3 is TGTGCCTGGAGTGTCGGGGGCGCACCCTACGAGCAGTACTTC. This translates into CAWSVGGAPYEQYF. The chain uses TRBV30 and TRBJ2-7, with D possibly being TRBD1 or TRBD2 (6 bases each). Germline V gene lookup returns CDR1 GTSNPN and CDR2 SVGIG (reference sequence). The CDR3 is 14 amino acids. Trimming took 0 bases from V and 2 from J, leaving 11 bases between them.

This clonotype was observed at least ten times. V gene TRBV6-5 combines with J gene TRBJ2-7; the match to TRBD2 covers 11 bases. Trimming cost V 7 bases and J 7 bases; bases outside gene matches: 9. The CDR3 length is 14 residues. Germline CDR1 is MNHEY and CDR2 is SVGAGI. CDR3 nucleotides: TGTGCCAGCACCGGGACTAGCGGCCTGGGAGAGCAGTACTTC. As protein: CASTGTSGLGEQYF.

This clonotype was observed at least ten times. The junction differs from germline at one of its ends, possibly a read error. This chain uses TRBV29-1 with TRBJ2-7; 8 bases fit TRBD2. The CDR3 spans 12 residues. The germline V gene encodes CDR1 SQVTM and CDR2 ANQGSEA. The CDR3 protein is CSVAKNGREVDF. DNA for the CDR3: TGCAGCGTCGCCAAAAACGGGCGGGAGGTCGACTTC.

The rearrangement uses TRBV6-1 and TRBJ1-1; D is uncertain. Trimming left V 0 bases short and J 1 base short, with 6 bases between. The V gene's germline CDR1 is MNHNS and CDR2 SASEGT. CDR3 length equals 14 residues. The chain's CDR3 is CASSEATGNTEAFF. The CDR3 DNA sequence: TGTGCCAGCAGTGAAGCGACTGGGAACACTGAAGCTTTCTTT.

This clonotype was picked up many times. This chain joins TRBV7-3 and TRBJ2-7, with D possibly matching TRBD1 (6 bases). V was cut by 8 bases and J by 0 bases, with 11 bases left in between. Germline V gene lookup returns CDR1 SGHTA and CDR2 FQGTGA. The CDR3 loop spans 13 amino acids. The CDR3 DNA reads TGTGCCAGCGCGACGGACAGCTCCTACGAGCAGTACTTC. Translating gives CASATDSSYEQYF.

The V and J genes are TRBV27 and TRBJ1-2; D uncertain. In germline, CDR1 is MNHEY, CDR2 SMNVEV (reference sequence). The CDR3 runs to 11 residues. V dropped 6 bases and J dropped 8 bases, with 10 bases sitting between them. This CDR3 is CASSQDGGYTF. The CDR3 nucleotides are TGTGCCAGCAGCCAAGACGGGGGCTACACCTTC.

The CDR3: CASSLEGQLSYEQYF. The CDR3, as DNA: TGTGCCAGCAGTTTAGAGGGACAGCTATCCTACGAGCAGTACTTC. This chain joins TRBV12-3 or TRBV12-4 and TRBJ2-7, with 7 nucleotides matching TRBD1. Trimming took 1 base from V and 1 from J; bases not matched to a gene: 4. The CDR3 consists of 15 residues.

This chain uses TRBV27 with TRBJ2-5, with no clear D. V was trimmed by 4 bases and J by 3 bases, leaving 12 bases between them. The CDR3 has 14 residues. Germline CDR1 is MNHEY and CDR2 is SMNVEV (reference sequence). CDR3 amino acids: CASSSQGLEETQYF. The CDR3 DNA is TGTGCCAGCAGTTCCCAAGGGCTAGAAGAGACCCAGTACTTC.

The table lists this clonotype with many counts. The V gene is TRBV30, the J gene TRBJ2-3; TRBD2 matches at 9 bases. The CDR3 loop spans 13 amino acids. Germline V gene sequence: CDR1 GTSNPN, CDR2 SVGIG (reference sequence). Losses at the gene ends were 4 bases for V and 2 bases for J; bases not matched to a gene: 1. The CDR3 DNA sequence: TGTGCCTGGACTAGCGGGAACACAGATACGCAGTATTTT. Its protein is CAWTSGNTDTQYF.

This clonotype has at least ten counts. The chain has TRBV6-4 and TRBJ2-2; 9 nucleotides match TRBD2. V dropped 6 bases and J dropped 2; count of bases not matched to a gene: 16. CDR1 is MRHNA and CDR2 is SNTAGT in the germline V gene. The CDR3 covers 19 residues. DNA of the CDR3: TGTGCCAGCAGCGACCTTGGACCACTAGCGGGTCGTAACACCGGGGAGCTGTTTTTT. Translation: CASSDLGPLAGRNTGELFF.

This clonotype was seen ten or more times. The J gene is TRBJ1-3, the V gene TRBV3-1, with D possibly matching TRBD1 (5 bases). This CDR3 has 15 amino acids. CDR1 LGHDT and CDR2 YNNKEL come from the germline V gene (reference sequence). Trimming shortened V by 4 bases and J by 0 bases, and 10 bases separated the two germline ends. The DNA of the CDR3 is TGTGCCAGCAGCCTGGGGCCAATCTCTGGAAACACCATATATTTT. Amino acid sequence: CASSLGPISGNTIYF.

This clonotype showed up many times. The chain uses TRBV5-1 and TRBJ1-2; TRBD1 is a possible D gene (6 bases). The CDR3 totals 16 residues. Trimming removed 4 bases from V and 9 bases from J, with 25 bases in between. Germline CDR1 SGHRS, CDR2 YFSETQ. The CDR3 nucleotides read TGCGCCAGCAGCGAAGGGACGGGGGACAACCTTAGAAGCTACACCTTC. Amino acid sequence: CASSEGTGDNLRSYTF.

The chain carries TRBV6-1 and TRBJ1-5; possibly TRBD1 for D (5 bases). The germline V gene encodes CDR1 MNHNS and CDR2 SASEGT. Trimming pared 9 bases from V and 1 base from J, leaving 13 bases between. The CDR3 is 14 amino acids. The CDR3 DNA follows: TGTGCCAGTTGCCCGGGGGGGAGCAATCAGCCCCAGCATTTT. Residues: CASCPGGSNQPQHF.

The chain links TRBV7-2 to TRBJ1-1; D uncertain. Trimming removed 1 base from V and 4 bases from J, with 13 bases in between. CDR1 is SGHTA, CDR2 FQGNSA, per germline. The CDR3 has 15 amino acids. The CDR3 region is CASSLVGLGSTEAFF. The CDR3 DNA reads TGTGCCAGCAGCTTAGTTGGGCTGGGGTCCACTGAAGCTTTCTTT.

V is TRBV29-1 and J is TRBJ2-2; no clear D gene. Trimming shortened V by 6 bases and J by 5 bases, and 10 bases separated the two germline ends. CDR1 and CDR2 (germline): SQVTM, ANQGSEA. The CDR3 spans 12 residues. CDR3 coding DNA: TGCAGCGTAAGGGTGGGGACCGGGGAGCTGTTTTTT. This codes for CSVRVGTGELFF.

The V and J genes are TRBV19 and TRBJ2-7, with 9 bases lining up with TRBD2. Germline values: CDR1 LNHDA, CDR2 SQIVND (reference sequence). CDR3 length: 15 residues. The ends lost 3 bases at V and 4 bases at J; junction bases unmatched: 7. CDR3 region: CASSISAGGPYEQYF. CDR3 nucleotide sequence: TGTGCCAGTAGTATTTCGGCGGGAGGGCCATACGAGCAGTACTTC.

The rearrangement links TRBV4-1 to TRBJ2-2; 9 positions match TRBD2. Germline values: CDR1 MGHRA, CDR2 YSYEKL. Trimming removed 4 bases from V and 4 bases from J; junction bases left unmatched: 7. The CDR3 loop spans 16 amino acids. The CDR3 DNA sequence: TGCGCCAGCAGCCCTTTAGCGGGAGATCGCACCGGGGAGCTGTTTTTT. It codes for CASSPLAGDRTGELFF.

The chain is built from TRBV5-1 and TRBJ2-7; 8 nucleotides align to TRBD2. The germline gives CDR1 SGHRS, CDR2 YFSETQ. Unmatched junction bases numbered 7, after V lost 5 bases and J lost 0 bases. This CDR3 is built from 15 residues. The CDR3 loop reads CASRKGGRSSYEQYF. CDR3 bases: TGCGCCAGCAGGAAGGGCGGGAGGAGCTCCTACGAGCAGTACTTC.

In its sample, this clonotype was seen many times. The J gene is TRBJ2-7, the V gene TRBV7-6; 7 bases line up with TRBD1. J gave up 2 bases and V 4 bases, and 8 bases lay outside the gene matches. The CDR3 length is 15 residues. Germline V gene sequence: CDR1 SGHVS, CDR2 FNYEAQ. CDR3 residues: CASSSVPGTAYEQYF. The CDR3 DNA sequence: TGTGCCAGCAGCTCCGTACCTGGGACAGCCTACGAGCAGTACTTC.

In regard to this clonotype: A read error may account for a junction end that differs from germline. The chain carries TRBV6-1 and TRBJ2-7; 10 nucleotides line up with TRBD2. The germline V gene encodes CDR1 MNHNS and CDR2 SASEGT. The CDR3 consists of 13 residues. The CDR3 nucleotides read TGTGCCAGCGGCCGGTCAGCGGGAGGGCCACGTCACTTC. This translates into CASGRSAGGPRHF.